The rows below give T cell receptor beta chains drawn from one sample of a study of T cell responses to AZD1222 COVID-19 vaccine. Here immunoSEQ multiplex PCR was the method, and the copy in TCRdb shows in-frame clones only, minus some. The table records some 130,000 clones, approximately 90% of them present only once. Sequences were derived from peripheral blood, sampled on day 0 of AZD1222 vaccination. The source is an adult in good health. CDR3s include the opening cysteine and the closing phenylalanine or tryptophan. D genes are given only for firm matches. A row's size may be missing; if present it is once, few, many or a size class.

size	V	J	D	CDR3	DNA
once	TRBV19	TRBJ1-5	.	CASTGWRGQPQHF	TGTGCCAGTACCGGTTGGCGGGGTCAGCCCCAGCATTTT
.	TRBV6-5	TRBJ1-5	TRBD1	CASSPGGAVNQPQHF	TGTGCCAGCAGTCCAGGGGGCGCTGTCAATCAGCCCCAGCATTTT
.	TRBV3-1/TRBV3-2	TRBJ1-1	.	CASSQVGGRAPTEAFF	TGTGCCAGCAGCCAAGTCGGGGGCAGGGCCCCAACTGAAGCTTTCTTT
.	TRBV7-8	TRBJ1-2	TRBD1	CASSLAQGAGGYTF	TGTGCCAGCAGCTTAGCCCAGGGGGCGGGTGGCTACACCTTC
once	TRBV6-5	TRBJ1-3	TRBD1	CASSSYPTGDGNTIYF	TGTGCCAGCAGTTCCTATCCGACAGGGGACGGAAACACCATATATTTT
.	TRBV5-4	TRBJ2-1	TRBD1	CASSSRDRPYNEQFF	TGTGCCAGCAGCTCCCGGGACAGACCTTACAATGAGCAGTTCTTC
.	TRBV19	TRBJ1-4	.	CASMDRGEKLFF	TGTGCCAGTATGGATAGGGGTGAAAAACTGTTTTTT
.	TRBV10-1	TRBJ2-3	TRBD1	CASSVGGRGLDTQYF	TGCGCCAGCAGTGTGGGCGGCAGGGGGCTTGATACGCAGTATTTT
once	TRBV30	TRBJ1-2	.	CAWDGDDTLKYGYTF	TGTGCCTGGGACGGGGACGACACCCTCAAATATGGCTACACCTTC
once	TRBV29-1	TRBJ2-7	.	CSVEGAGREQYF	TGCAGCGTTGAAGGCGCGGGGAGGGAGCAGTACTTC
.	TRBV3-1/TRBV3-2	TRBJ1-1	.	CASSQEGGGNTEAFF	TGTGCCAGCAGCCAAGAAGGAGGGGGGAACACTGAAGCTTTCTTT
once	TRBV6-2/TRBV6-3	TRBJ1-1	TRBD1	CASSKTGVQNTEAFF	TGTGCCAGCAGTAAAACAGGGGTCCAGAACACTGAAGCTTTCTTT
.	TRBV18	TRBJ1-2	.	CASSPSGTNYGYTF	TGTGCCAGCTCACCCTCCGGGACTAACTATGGCTACACCTTC
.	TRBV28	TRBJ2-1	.	CASSARAALSNNEQFF	TGTGCCAGCAGTGCAAGGGCAGCGTTGAGTAACAATGAGCAGTTCTTC
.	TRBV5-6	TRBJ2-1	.	CASSSDLNNEQFF	TGTGCCAGCAGCTCCGACCTTAACAATGAGCAGTTCTTC
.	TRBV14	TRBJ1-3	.	CASSQLGDNTIYF	TGTGCCAGCAGCCAATTAGGGGACAACACCATATATTTT